A single sample is the source of the 9 T cell receptor beta chains below, sequenced in a study of neurological immune-mediated disorders (dated by TCRdb to about 2019). Libraries were made using 5' RACE. Sequenced on an Illumina HiSeq 2500. The public reads were quality trimmed at Q25 with fastp and then assembled into clones with MiXCR by TCRdb, keeping productive beta chains. Rows matching on CDR3 protein sequence are summarized as one entry with the most common DNA and genes. The table for this sample lists just under 60,000 distinct CDR3 sequences; roughly 3.3% of them were counted only once. Approximately 3.4% of the sample lies in the top ten. The material sequenced was PBMCs. These receptors were obtained from a woman aged 30 to 39 with multiple sclerosis.

There are many counts of this clonotype. The V call is TRBV29-1, the J call TRBJ2-3; 8 positions match TRBD1. The CDR3 has 15 amino acids. V lost 4 bases and J lost 0; bases outside the gene matches: 6. Germline assignment: CDR1 SQVTM and CDR2 ANQGSEA. CDR3 region: CSVAETGASTDTQYF. The CDR3 DNA reads as TGCAGCGTTGCGGAGACAGGGGCGAGCACAGATACGCAGTATTTT.

This clonotype has a count of ten or more. V and J are TRBV20-1 and TRBJ1-3; TRBD1 agrees at 7 bases. Germline V CDR1 and CDR2: DFQATT, SNEGSKA (reference sequence). The J segment lost 0 bases and the V segment lost 3 bases, leaving 8 bases of the junction unmatched. This CDR3 region has 16 residues. In nucleotides, the CDR3 is TGCAGTGCTAGCCTGGGGACAGTCAGCTCTGGAAACACCATATATTTT. Protein product: CSASLGTVSSGNTIYF.

The table lists this clonotype with many counts. The chain uses TRBV27 and TRBJ2-7, with a weak D call TRBD2 (5 bases). The CDR3 is made up of 12 amino acids. Germline V lookup: CDR1 MNHEY, CDR2 SMNVEV (reference sequence). V was clipped by 4 bases and J by 4 bases, with 8 bases between them. The CDR3: CASSSDSYEQYF. The CDR3 region has the DNA TGTGCCAGCAGTTCGGACTCTTACGAGCAGTACTTC.

The sample holds many counts of this clonotype. J is TRBJ2-3 and V is TRBV5-1; no definite D call. CDR3 length: 14 amino acids. Germline V gives CDR1 SGHRS, CDR2 YFSETQ. The ends were cut back, 1 base at V and 4 bases at J, with 10 bases in the middle. The CDR3 nucleotides are TGCGCCAGCAGCTTGACTGGAACACCAGATACGCAGTATTTT. It yields the protein CASSLTGTPDTQYF.

This clonotype was counted many times. The chain combines TRBV12-3 or TRBV12-4 with TRBJ1-2, with a weak D call TRBD1 (6 bases). The CDR3 loop spans 15 amino acids. The V end lost 7 bases, the J end lost 2 bases, and 17 bases lay between the germline ends. The CDR3 bases are TGTGCCAGCACCAGCTACATAGGGGGGAACTATGGCTACACCTTC. Encoded protein: CASTSYIGGNYGYTF.

Concerning this clonotype: The junction departs from the called germline gene at one end, perhaps through a read error. The V gene is TRBV4-1, the J gene TRBJ1-3, with D maybe TRBD1 (6 bases). Germline assignment: CDR1 MGHRA and CDR2 YSYEKL. CDR3 length: 17 residues. The CDR3 DNA reads as TGCGCCAGCAGCCAAAGGCTAGGGGGGGAATCTGGAAACACCATCTATTTT. Protein: CASSQRLGGESGNTIYF.

There are many counts of this clonotype. The chain links TRBV24-1 to TRBJ2-5; unclear D gene. Germline loops: CDR1 KGHDR, CDR2 SFDVKD. The length of the CDR3 is 13 residues. Trimming took 7 bases from V and 4 from J, leaving 12 bases between them. The CDR3 nucleotides read TGTGCCACCAGCCATCCAGGCAGAGAGACCCAGTACTTC. This codes for CATSHPGRETQYF.

This clonotype was seen repeatedly, ten times or more. The rearrangement joins TRBV27 to TRBJ2-2; D not resolved. Looked up from germline, CDR1 is MNHEY and CDR2 is SMNVEV (reference sequence). CDR3 length equals 16 residues. Trimming removed 8 bases at V and 5 bases at J, with 21 bases between. CDR3 protein: CASFPAGLPITGELFF. DNA for the CDR3: TGTGCCAGCTTTCCGGCTGGGCTACCGATAACCGGGGAGCTGTTTTTT.

This clonotype was detected ten times or more. The chain has TRBV5-1 and TRBJ2-1; 7 nucleotides agree with TRBD1. Trimming removed 0 bases from V and 7 bases from J; junction bases left unmatched: 4. The CDR3 totals 14 residues. Germline CDR1 and CDR2: SGHRS and YFSETQ. CDR3 sequence: CASSLEGAGNEQFF. CDR3 sequence (DNA): TGCGCCAGCAGCTTGGAGGGGGCCGGTAATGAGCAGTTCTTC.